The 11 T cell receptor beta chains reported below all come from one sample, sequenced in a study of control samples from healthy donors and cancer patients. The table came from immunoSEQ multiplex PCR; TCRdb's copy has only in-frame clones and leaves some out. The table shows about 97,000 clones, with 90% to 95% occurring only once. The sequencing sample was made of blood. The receptors come from a woman younger than 30 in good health.

The genes are TRBV30 and TRBJ2-7; D not certain. Between the trimmed V and J ends, which lost 8 bases and 4 bases, there was a span of 15 bases. CDR3 length equals 12 residues. Germline assignment: CDR1 GTSNPN and CDR2 SVGIG (reference sequence). In nucleotides, the CDR3 is TGTGCCCTAGGGCAGGTTTATTACGAGCAGTACTTC. Protein product: CALGQVYYEQYF.

This chain uses TRBV30 with TRBJ1-1; no clear D. Germline V gene sequence: CDR1 GTSNPN, CDR2 SVGIG (reference sequence). Trimming took 1 base from V and 11 from J, leaving 11 bases between them. This CDR3 comprises 11 residues. CDR3 sequence (DNA): TGTGCCTGGAGTGGGGAAGCGGAGGCTTTCTTT. Its protein product is CAWSGEAEAFF.

The chain couples TRBV27 to TRBJ2-7; 8 nucleotides align to TRBD1. This CDR3 contains 13 residues. J was trimmed by 3 bases and V by 10 bases; bases with no gene match: 8. The V gene's germline CDR1 is MNHEY and CDR2 SMNVEV (reference sequence). Here the CDR3 reads CATKSGGRYEQYF. CDR3 DNA sequence: TGTGCCACAAAATCAGGGGGCCGCTACGAGCAGTACTTC.

The chain uses TRBV5-1 and TRBJ1-6; TRBD1 agrees at 8 bases. Per the germline V gene, CDR1 is SGHRS and CDR2 is YFSETQ. CDR3 length: 17 residues. Unmatched junction bases numbered 18, after V lost 5 bases and J lost 11 bases. DNA of the CDR3: TGCGCCAGCAGACCTCCCGACAGGGGTCCGTCGGTGGCACCCCTCCACTTT. This translates into CASRPPDRGPSVAPLHF.

This chain connects TRBV2 to TRBJ1-2; D call uncertain. This CDR3 region has 13 residues. Germline CDR1 reads SNHLY; CDR2 reads FYNNEI. V was trimmed by 6 bases and J by 7 bases, leaving 15 bases between them. CDR3 region: CASRGNGLTGYTF. In nucleotides, the CDR3 is TGTGCCAGCAGGGGGAATGGGCTGACTGGCTACACCTTC. The entire variable domain, with the rest obtained from reference TRBV2 and TRBJ1-2, is as follows: EPEVTQTPSHQVTQMGQEVILRCVPISNHLYFYWYRQILGQKVEFLVSFYNNEISEKSEIFDDQFSVERPDGSNFTLKIRSTKLEDSAMYFCASRGNGLTGYTFGSGTRLTVV.

The CDR3 protein is CASSRYNEQFF. Written as DNA, the CDR3 is TGTGCCAGCTCGCGTTACAATGAGCAGTTCTTC. The rearrangement uses TRBV18 and TRBJ2-1; unclear D gene. This CDR3 is 11 amino acids long. With 6 bases removed from V and 4 bases from J, the gap between germline ends came to 4 bases. Per germline, CDR1 KGHSH and CDR2 LQKENI. Drawing the rest from reference TRBV18 and TRBJ2-1, the complete variable domain is NAGVMQNPRHLVRRRGQEARLRCSPMKGHSHVYWYRQLPEEGLKFMVYLQKENIIDESGMPKERFSAEFPKEGPSILRIQQVVRGDSAAYFCASSRYNEQFFGPGTRLTVL.

This chain connects TRBV27 to TRBJ2-7; 8 bases match TRBD2. The V gene end was trimmed by 4 bases and the J gene end by 5 bases; junction bases not matched to a gene: 7. The length of the CDR3 is 14 residues. CDR1 is MNHEY and CDR2 is SMNVEV in the germline V gene (reference sequence). CDR3 region: CASSWLAGQDEQYF. The CDR3, as DNA: TGTGCCAGCAGTTGGCTAGCGGGTCAGGACGAGCAGTACTTC.

The CDR3: CASSLVPFGNEAFF. CDR3 in DNA: TGTGCCAGCAGCTTAGTTCCGTTTGGGAATGAAGCTTTCTTT. The chain uses TRBV7-2 and TRBJ1-1, with D hard to call. Germline CDR1 is SGHTA and CDR2 is FQGNSA. The CDR3 is made up of 14 amino acids. Trimming shortened V by 1 base and J by 7 bases, and 13 bases separated the two germline ends.

This clone was detected once. The gene calls are TRBV7-9 and TRBJ1-4; 9 bases map to TRBD1. The CDR3 totals 14 residues. V shed 5 bases, J shed 6 bases, and the junction held 4 bases outside the gene matches. The germline gives CDR1 SEHNR, CDR2 FQNEAQ (reference sequence). CDR3 in amino acids: CASSQDRGDEKLFF. Written as DNA, the CDR3 is TGTGCCAGCAGCCAAGACAGGGGGGATGAAAAACTGTTTTTT.

This chain joins TRBV18 and TRBJ2-3; D is perhaps TRBD1 or TRBD2 (5 bases each). V was pared by 1 base and J by 0 bases, with 11 bases between. The CDR3 loop spans 16 amino acids. Germline CDR1 reads KGHSH; CDR2 reads LQKENI. The chain's CDR3 is CASSPRGFSSTDTQYF. In DNA, the CDR3 is TGTGCCAGCTCACCACGGGGGTTTTCTAGCACAGATACGCAGTATTTT.

The V call is TRBV3-1 (or the pseudogene TRBV3-2), the J call TRBJ2-7; possibly TRBD2 for D (6 bases). The CDR3 length is 13 residues. The V and J ends lost 5 bases and 2 bases respectively, with 10 bases between them. Germline V lookup: CDR1 LGHDT, CDR2 YNNKEL (reference sequence). In DNA, the CDR3 is TGTGCCAGCAGCTATCCGGGAGCCTACGAGCAGTACTTC. The encoded protein is CASSYPGAYEQYF.